The clone carrying this T cell receptor (beta chain) has only one observation. How the authors handled the data: Quantification of nucleated cells was approximated via reference gene primer amplification. Measured with immunoSEQ multiplex PCR; TCRdb has only the in-frame clones, and not every one. V and J calls and clone size are as listed in that table; D and trimming were resolved from the DNA. Counted here are 200,000 to 250,000 clones, around nine tenths occurring once; the ten biggest clones make up more than 10%. The data belong to a study of blood T cell repertoires in COVID-19. Study details: Spain, Italy and the United States supplied samples that represented acute and convalescent COVID-19. PBMCs, B-cell-depleted T cells, or T cells provided the cDNA or gDNA that made up the material.

The trim removed 4 bases at V and 0 bases at J, leaving 4 bases unmatched. Looked up from germline, CDR1 is SGHRS and CDR2 is YFSETQ. This CDR3 contains 15 residues. Two negative PCRs, clearance, or symptom resolution had been documented for recovered Cohort 3 donors. This clonotype originated in a man aged 25 to 40 who had recovered from COVID-19. V gene TRBV5-1 combines with J gene TRBJ2-3; 8 bases align to TRBD2. The sequenced sample consisted of PBMCs or T cells enriched from blood (not recorded which). The CDR3 loop is CASSLSGISTDTQYF. The CDR3 nucleotides read TGCGCCAGCAGCCTTAGCGGGATCAGCACAGATACGCAGTATTTT.